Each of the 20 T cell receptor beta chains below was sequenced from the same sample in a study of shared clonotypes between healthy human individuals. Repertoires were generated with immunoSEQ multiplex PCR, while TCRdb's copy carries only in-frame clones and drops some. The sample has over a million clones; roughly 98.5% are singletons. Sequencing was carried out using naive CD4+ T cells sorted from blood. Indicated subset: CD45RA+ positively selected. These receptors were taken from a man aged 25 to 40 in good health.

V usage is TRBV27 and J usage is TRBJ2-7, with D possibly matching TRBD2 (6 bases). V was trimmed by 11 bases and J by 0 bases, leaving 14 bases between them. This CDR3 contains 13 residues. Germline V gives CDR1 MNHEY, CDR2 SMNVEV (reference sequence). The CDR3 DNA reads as TGTGCCTCAAGGAGGGGCAGCTCCTACGAGCAGTACTTC. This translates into CASRRGSSYEQYF.

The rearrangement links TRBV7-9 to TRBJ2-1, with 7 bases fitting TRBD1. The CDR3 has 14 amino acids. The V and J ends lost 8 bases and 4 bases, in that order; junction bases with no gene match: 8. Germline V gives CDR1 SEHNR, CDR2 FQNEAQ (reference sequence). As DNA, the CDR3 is TGTGCCAGCCGCGCGGACAGGTTATACAATGAGCAGTTCTTC. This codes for CASRADRLYNEQFF.

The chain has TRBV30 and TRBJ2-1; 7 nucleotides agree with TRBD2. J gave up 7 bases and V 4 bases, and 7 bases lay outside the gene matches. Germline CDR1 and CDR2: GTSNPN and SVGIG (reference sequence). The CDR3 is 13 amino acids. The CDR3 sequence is CAWTGGSVNEQFF. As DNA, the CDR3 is TGTGCCTGGACAGGCGGGAGCGTTAATGAGCAGTTCTTC.

Here the CDR3 reads CASASLSSGNTIYF. The CDR3 region has the DNA TGTGCCAGCGCGTCGCTGAGCTCTGGAAACACCATATATTTT. The chain uses TRBV9 and TRBJ1-3, with D uncertain. The V end was cut by 7 bases, the J end by 0 bases, with 11 bases between. Germline CDR1 is SGDLS and CDR2 is YYNGEE. This CDR3 is 14 amino acids long.

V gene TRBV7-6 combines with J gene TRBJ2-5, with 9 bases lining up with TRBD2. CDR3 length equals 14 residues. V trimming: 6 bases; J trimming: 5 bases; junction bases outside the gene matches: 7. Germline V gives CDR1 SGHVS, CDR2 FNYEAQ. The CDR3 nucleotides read TGTGCCAGCAGGGGTAGCGGGAGAAGCGAGACCCAGTACTTC. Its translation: CASRGSGRSETQYF.

CDR3 sequence: CASSPRDYQETQYF. CDR3 in DNA: TGCGCCAGCAGCCCCCGGGACTACCAAGAGACCCAGTACTTC. This rearrangement joins TRBV5-1 to TRBJ2-5, with D possibly matching TRBD2 (6 bases). The CDR3 spans 14 residues. Germline assignment: CDR1 SGHRS and CDR2 YFSETQ. Trimming left V 4 bases short and J 0 bases short, with 10 bases between.

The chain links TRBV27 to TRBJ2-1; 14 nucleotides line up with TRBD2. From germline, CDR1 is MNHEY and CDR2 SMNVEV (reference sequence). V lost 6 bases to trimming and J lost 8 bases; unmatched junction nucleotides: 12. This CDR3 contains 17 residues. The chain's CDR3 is CASSNRLAGGPAHEQFF. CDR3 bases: TGTGCCAGCAGCAACCGACTAGCGGGAGGGCCTGCCCATGAGCAGTTCTTC.

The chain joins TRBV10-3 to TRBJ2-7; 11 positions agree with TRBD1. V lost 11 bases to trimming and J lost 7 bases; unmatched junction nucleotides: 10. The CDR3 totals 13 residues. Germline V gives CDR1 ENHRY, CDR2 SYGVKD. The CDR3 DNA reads TGTGCCTCAACAGGACAGGGGGCCCGGGAGCAGTACTTC. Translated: CASTGQGAREQYF.

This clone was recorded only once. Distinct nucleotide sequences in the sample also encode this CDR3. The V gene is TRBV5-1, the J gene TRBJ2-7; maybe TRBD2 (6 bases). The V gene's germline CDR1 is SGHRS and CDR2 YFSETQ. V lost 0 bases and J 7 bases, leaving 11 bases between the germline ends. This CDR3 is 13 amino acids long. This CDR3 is CASSLGLAGEQYF. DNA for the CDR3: TGCGCCAGCAGCTTGGGATTGGCGGGGGAGCAGTACTTC.

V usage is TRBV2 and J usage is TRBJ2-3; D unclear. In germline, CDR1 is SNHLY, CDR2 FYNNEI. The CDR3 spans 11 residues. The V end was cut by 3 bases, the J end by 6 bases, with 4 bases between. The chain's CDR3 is CASSETDTQYF. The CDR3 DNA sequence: TGTGCCAGCAGTGAGACGGATACGCAGTATTTT.

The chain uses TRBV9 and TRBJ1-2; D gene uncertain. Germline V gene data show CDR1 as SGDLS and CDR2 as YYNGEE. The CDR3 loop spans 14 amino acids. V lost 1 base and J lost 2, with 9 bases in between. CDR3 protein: CASSVNPANYGYTF. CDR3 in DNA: TGTGCCAGCAGCGTAAATCCAGCCAACTATGGCTACACCTTC.

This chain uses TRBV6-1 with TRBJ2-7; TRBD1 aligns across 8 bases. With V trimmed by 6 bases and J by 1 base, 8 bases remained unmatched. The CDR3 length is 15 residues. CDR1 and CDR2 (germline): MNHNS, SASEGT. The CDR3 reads CASSERQGFSYEQYF. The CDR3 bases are TGTGCCAGCAGCGAAAGACAGGGGTTTTCCTACGAGCAGTACTTC.

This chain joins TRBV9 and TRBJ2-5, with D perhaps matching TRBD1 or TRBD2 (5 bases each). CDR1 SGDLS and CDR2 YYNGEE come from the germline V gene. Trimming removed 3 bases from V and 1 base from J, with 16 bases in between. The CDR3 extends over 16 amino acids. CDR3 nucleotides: TGTGCCAGCAGCGCACCAGGGAGAAAGCCCCAAGAGACCCAGTACTTC. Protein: CASSAPGRKPQETQYF. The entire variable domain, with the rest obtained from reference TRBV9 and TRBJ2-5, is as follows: DSGVTQTPKHLITATGQRVTLRCSPRSGDLSVYWYQQSLDQGLQFLIQYYNGEERAKGNILERFSAQQFPDLHSELNLSSLELGDSALYFCASSAPGRKPQETQYFGPGTRLLVL.

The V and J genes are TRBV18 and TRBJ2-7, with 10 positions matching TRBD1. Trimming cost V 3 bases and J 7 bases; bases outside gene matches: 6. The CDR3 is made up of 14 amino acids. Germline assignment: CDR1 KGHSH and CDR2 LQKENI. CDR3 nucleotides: TGTGCCAGCTCACCCGGGACAGGGGATGAGGAGCAGTACTTC. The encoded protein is CASSPGTGDEEQYF.

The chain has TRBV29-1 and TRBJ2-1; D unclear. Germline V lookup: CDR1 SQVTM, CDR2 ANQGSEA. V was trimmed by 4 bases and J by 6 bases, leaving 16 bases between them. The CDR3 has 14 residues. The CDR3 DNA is TGCAGCGTTGTTTCTCAGAGGAGACTCAATGAGCAGTTCTTC. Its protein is CSVVSQRRLNEQFF.

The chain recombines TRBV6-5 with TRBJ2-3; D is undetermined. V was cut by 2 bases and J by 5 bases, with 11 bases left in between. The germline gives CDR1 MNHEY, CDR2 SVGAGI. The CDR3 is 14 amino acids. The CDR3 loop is CASSYITAGDTQYF. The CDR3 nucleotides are TGTGCCAGCAGTTACATCACTGCCGGAGATACGCAGTATTTT.

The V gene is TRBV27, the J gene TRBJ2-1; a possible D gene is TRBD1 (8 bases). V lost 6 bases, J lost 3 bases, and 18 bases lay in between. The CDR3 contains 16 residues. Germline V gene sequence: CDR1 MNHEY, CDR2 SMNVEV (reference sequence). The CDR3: CASRDRASGNYNEQFF. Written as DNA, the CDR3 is TGTGCCAGCAGGGACAGGGCTAGCGGAAACTACAATGAGCAGTTCTTC.

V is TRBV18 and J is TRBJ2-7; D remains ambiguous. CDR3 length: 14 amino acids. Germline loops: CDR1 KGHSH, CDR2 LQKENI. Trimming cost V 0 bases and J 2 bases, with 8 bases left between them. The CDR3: CASSPPQQTYEQYF. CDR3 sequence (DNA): TGTGCCAGCTCACCACCGCAGCAGACCTACGAGCAGTACTTC. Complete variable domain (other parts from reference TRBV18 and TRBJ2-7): NAGVMQNPRHLVRRRGQEARLRCSPMKGHSHVYWYRQLPEEGLKFMVYLQKENIIDESGMPKERFSAEFPKEGPSILRIQQVVRGDSAAYFCASSPPQQTYEQYFGPGTRLTVT.

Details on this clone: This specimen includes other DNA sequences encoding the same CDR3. This CDR3 reads CSGLAGGTDTQYF. CDR3 nucleotide sequence: TGCAGCGGCTTAGCGGGAGGCACAGATACGCAGTATTTT. The chain carries TRBV29-1 and TRBJ2-3, with 9 bases fitting TRBD2. Losses at the gene ends were 7 bases for V and 1 base for J; bases not matched to a gene: 3. The germline V gene has CDR1 SQVTM and CDR2 ANQGSEA. This CDR3 contains 13 residues.

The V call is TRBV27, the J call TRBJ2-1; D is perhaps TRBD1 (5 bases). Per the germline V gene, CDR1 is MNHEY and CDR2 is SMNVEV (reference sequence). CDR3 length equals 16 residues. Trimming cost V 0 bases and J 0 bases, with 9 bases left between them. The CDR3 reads CASSLSPDSSYNEQFF. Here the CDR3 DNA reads TGTGCCAGCAGTTTATCGCCCGACAGCTCCTACAATGAGCAGTTCTTC.